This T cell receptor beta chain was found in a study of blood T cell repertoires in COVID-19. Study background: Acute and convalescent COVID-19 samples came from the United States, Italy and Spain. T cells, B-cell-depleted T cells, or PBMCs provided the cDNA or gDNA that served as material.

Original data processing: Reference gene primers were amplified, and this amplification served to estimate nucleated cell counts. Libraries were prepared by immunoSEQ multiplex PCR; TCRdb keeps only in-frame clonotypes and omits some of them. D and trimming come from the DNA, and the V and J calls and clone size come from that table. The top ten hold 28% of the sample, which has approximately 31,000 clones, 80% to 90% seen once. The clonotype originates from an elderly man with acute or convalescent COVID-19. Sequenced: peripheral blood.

The CDR3 coding sequence is TGTGCCAGCAGGTCAGGGTTTGGAGATACGCAGTATTTT. Its translation: CASRSGFGDTQYF. V gene TRBV7-9 combines with J gene TRBJ2-3; a possible D gene is TRBD1 (5 bases). Trimming cost V 6 bases and J 5 bases, with 12 bases left between them. Per germline, CDR1 SEHNR and CDR2 FQNEAQ (reference sequence). The CDR3 is 13 residues long.